One and the same sample provided the 5 T cell receptor beta chains below, sequenced in a study of OX40 agonist ivuxolimab in advanced cancers. Assay used: immunoSEQ multiplex PCR; TCRdb lists only in-frame clones, some missing. The sample consists of more than 100,000 clones, over 75% of them appearing once. The source material was CD4+ or CD8+ T cells sorted from blood, sampled in a trial of the OX40 agonist ivuxolimab. The receptors shown here come from an adult with an advanced solid tumor such as melanoma, head and neck, liver or kidney cancer.

The V gene is TRBV12-5, the J gene TRBJ2-4; 7 bases map to TRBD1. Germline lookup yields CDR1 LGHNT and CDR2 FRNRAP. Trimming at V came to 5 bases and at J to 16 bases, leaving 11 bases not matched to a gene. The CDR3 spans 12 residues. The CDR3 loop is CASGPEQGVPYF. The CDR3 region has the DNA TGTGCTAGTGGTCCAGAGCAGGGGGTCCCATACTTC.

V is TRBV15 and J is TRBJ2-6, with D uncertain. Germline CDR1 LNHNV, CDR2 YYDKDF (reference sequence). The CDR3 totals 15 residues. V was clipped by 5 bases and J by 4 bases, with 12 bases between them. The CDR3 region has the DNA TGTGCCACCAGCCCCCCTATTAGGGGGGCCAACGTCCTGACTTTC. It codes for CATSPPIRGANVLTF.

The chain employs TRBV28 and TRBJ2-3; TRBD1 is a possible D gene (5 bases). CDR1 and CDR2 (germline): MDHEN, SYDVKM. Deletions cut 6 bases from V and 2 bases from J, with 9 bases between. The CDR3 extends over 13 amino acids. The CDR3 here is CASSDRITDTQYF. Here the CDR3 DNA reads TGTGCCAGCAGCGACAGAATCACAGATACGCAGTATTTT.

V usage is TRBV5-1 and J usage is TRBJ1-5; 8 positions match TRBD1. CDR1 is SGHRS and CDR2 is YFSETQ in the germline V gene. V gave up 3 bases and J gave up 3 bases; unmatched junction bases: 5. This CDR3 is built from 15 residues. The CDR3 region is CASSSGQGDNQPQHF. Written as DNA, the CDR3 is TGCGCCAGCAGCTCAGGACAGGGCGACAATCAGCCCCAGCATTTT.

The chain is built from TRBV10-3 and TRBJ2-1; TRBD1 agrees at 8 bases. V shed 0 bases, J shed 9 bases, and the junction held 7 bases outside the gene matches. The CDR3 is made up of 15 amino acids. The germline gives CDR1 ENHRY, CDR2 SYGVKD. CDR3 residues: CAISESDREGSEQFF. The CDR3 DNA reads as TGTGCCATCAGTGAGTCGGACAGGGAAGGCAGTGAGCAGTTCTTC.